Reported below is one T cell receptor (beta chain). Antigen unknown. These data are taken from a study of T cell responses to AZD1222 COVID-19 vaccine. Points from the study as a whole: Clonal diversity was possibly underestimated, and white British individuals and females predominated among donors. Repertoire sampling happened only post peak T cell response.

Some clones are missing from TCRdb's copy, which holds only in-frame ones; the method was immunoSEQ multiplex PCR. The table records around 150,000 clones, over 85% of them present only once. The receptor was isolated from an adult who received the AZD1222 COVID-19 vaccine. Specimen: peripheral blood, collected 28 days after the second AZD1222 dose.

CDR3 residues: CASSLLVADTQYF. In nucleotides, the CDR3 is TGTGCCAGCAGTTTACTAGTTGCCGATACGCAGTATTTT. The chain couples TRBV27 to TRBJ2-3; D unresolved. From germline, CDR1 is MNHEY and CDR2 SMNVEV (reference sequence). The germline V and J ends were trimmed by 2 bases and 6 bases, with 9 bases remaining between them. The CDR3 has 13 residues.